Given below is one T cell receptor (beta chain) in context. What it binds is not known. This entry comes from a study of human T cells and chemical hapten exposure. On the study more broadly: Small pooled library volume differences mainly caused per-sample TCR yield variation. Study-wide results and limits: High-frequency TCRs, those above 1 in 1000, stayed the same after DPC sensitization. Expanded TCRs made up significantly more big CDR3 similarity clusters than controls did.

The time point denotes: patch test 3, about 24 weeks after DPC sensitization. This sample's treatment: therapeutic diphenylcyclopropenone sensitization with weekly scalp DPC. Blood sampling preceded each patch test application. TCRdb passed the RACE reads through MiXCR, listing each CDR3 protein once. The sample consists of fewer than 80,000 distinct CDR3 sequences, 8% to 13% of them appearing once. Between the trimmed V and J ends, which lost 2 bases and 3 bases, there was a span of 16 bases. There are 15 residues in the CDR3. CDR1 is DFQATT, CDR2 SNEGSKA, per germline (reference sequence). The sequencing here drew on whole blood, taken in connection with sensitization to the hapten diphenylcyclopropenone (DPC). The clonotype was recovered from a woman in her 30s with alopecia areata. Some clones in this sample may be carry-over from other donors' samples. The chain joins TRBV20-1 to TRBJ1-1, with a possible D match to TRBD1 (6 bases). As DNA, the CDR3 is TGCAGTGCTAGACGGGCAGGGGCCGGGTACACTGAAGCTTTCTTT. This codes for CSARRAGAGYTEAFF.